This T cell receptor (beta chain) was observed in a study of blood T cell repertoires in COVID-19. Across the whole study: From the United States, Italy and Spain came samples of acute and convalescent COVID-19. From T cells, B-cell-depleted T cells, or PBMCs came the material, which was cDNA or gDNA.

Authors' data handling: Quantification of nucleated cells was approximated via reference gene primer amplification. Data came from immunoSEQ multiplex PCR; TCRdb stores just in-frame clones and leaves some out. Clone size and the V and J calls come from that table; the DNA yielded D and trimming. The table records roughly 76,000 clones, approximately 90% of them present only once. Germline-derived CDR1 and CDR2 are SGHTA and FQGNSA. The CDR3 covers 16 residues. Trimming cost V 4 bases and J 0 bases; bases outside gene matches: 6. Material: peripheral blood. J is TRBJ1-1 and V is TRBV7-2, with TRBD1 matching 9 bases. This receptor was taken from a woman aged 60-75 years with active COVID-19. This CDR3 reads CASSSQGAGLNTEAFF. In DNA, the CDR3 is TGTGCCAGCAGCTCACAGGGGGCGGGGCTGAACACTGAAGCTTTCTTT.